Shown below are 19 T cell receptor beta chains from a single sample sequenced in a study of cytomegalovirus exposure and HLA in healthy donors. 13 Jbeta primers and 60 Vbeta primers were used for the PCR. Profiled with immunoSEQ multiplex PCR; TCRdb holds only in-frame clones, not every one. This table holds 160,000 or so clones, around three quarters found once. Sequenced sample: PBMCs. Every receptor here comes from a woman between 35 and 50 years old in good health and CMV-seronegative.

The gene calls are TRBV9 and TRBJ2-1; 13 nucleotides align to TRBD2. The J segment lost 0 bases and the V segment lost 4 bases, leaving 7 bases of the junction unmatched. This CDR3 is built from 18 residues. Germline assignment: CDR1 SGDLS and CDR2 YYNGEE. CDR3 sequence (DNA): TGTGCCAGCAGCCCGCGGACTAGCGGGGGCAGCTCCTACAATGAGCAGTTCTTC. This sequence encodes CASSPRTSGGSSYNEQFF.

This clone was observed a single time. The CDR3 loop is CASNLAGATYNEQFF. CDR3 bases: TGTGCCAGCAACCTAGCGGGGGCAACCTACAATGAGCAGTTCTTC. This rearrangement joins TRBV2 to TRBJ2-1; TRBD2 matches 10 bases. After removal of 7 bases from V and 2 bases from J, the junction contained 5 bases not matched to a gene. The length of the CDR3 is 15 residues. The V gene's germline CDR1 is SNHLY and CDR2 FYNNEI.

This clone was detected a few times. J is TRBJ1-1 and V is TRBV7-9; tentatively, D is TRBD1 (5 bases). The CDR3 spans 15 residues. The V gene lost 1 base and the J gene lost 4 bases, with 13 bases spanning the gap. Looked up from germline, CDR1 is SEHNR and CDR2 is FQNEAQ (reference sequence). CDR3 sequence: CASSLVSAGGTEAFF. The CDR3 DNA reads as TGTGCCAGCAGCTTAGTTTCGGCGGGGGGCACTGAAGCTTTCTTT.

This chain links TRBV19 with TRBJ2-1, with no clear D. V was shortened by 5 bases and J by 3 bases, with 11 bases between the two germline ends. Germline V lookup: CDR1 LNHDA, CDR2 SQIVND (reference sequence). The CDR3 totals 14 residues. CDR3 residues: CASSEAVLYNEQFF. The CDR3 DNA is TGTGCCAGTAGTGAGGCAGTCCTCTACAATGAGCAGTTCTTC.

The chain employs TRBV28 and TRBJ2-3; possible D gene TRBD2, 5 bases. This CDR3 comprises 15 residues. V dropped 6 bases and J dropped 4 bases, with 17 bases sitting between them. CDR1 and CDR2 from the germline V gene are MDHEN and SYDVKM. The CDR3 DNA reads TGTGCCAGCAGCCCTTATCCGAGGGTATCAGATACGCAGTATTTT. It translates to CASSPYPRVSDTQYF. Supplemented by reference TRBV28 and TRBJ2-3, the full variable domain reads DVKVTQSSRYLVKRTGEKVFLECVQDMDHENMFWYRQDPGLGLRLIYFSYDVKMKEKGDIPEGYSVSREKKERFSLILESASTNQTSMYLCASSPYPRVSDTQYFGPGTRLTVL.

The chain combines TRBV4-2 with TRBJ2-1; no clear D. V shed 0 bases and J shed 4 bases, with 7 bases lying between them. Germline values: CDR1 LGHNA, CDR2 YNFKEQ. This CDR3 is 14 amino acids long. The CDR3 sequence is CASSQDVRYNEQFF. Here the CDR3 DNA reads TGTGCCAGCAGCCAAGATGTCCGGTACAATGAGCAGTTCTTC.

The chain uses TRBV19 and TRBJ2-7; 9 nucleotides line up with TRBD1. This CDR3 is 15 amino acids long. V lost 10 bases and J lost 2; bases outside the gene matches: 12. From germline, CDR1 is LNHDA and CDR2 SQIVND (reference sequence). For the CDR3, the DNA is TGTGCCACAGCGTCGCTAGGACAGGGGCCCTACGAGCAGTACTTC. Residues: CATASLGQGPYEQYF.

This clone was seen a single time. Other DNA variants within this sample encode the same CDR3. V usage is TRBV9 and J usage is TRBJ1-1, with a possible D match to TRBD1 (5 bases). V was cut by 1 base and J by 0 bases, with 7 bases left in between. Germline V gene data show CDR1 as SGDLS and CDR2 as YYNGEE. The CDR3 length is 14 residues. The CDR3 DNA is TGTGCCAGCAGCGTAACAGGAATGAACACTGAAGCTTTCTTT. Its translation: CASSVTGMNTEAFF.

V gene TRBV6-1 combines with J gene TRBJ1-3; 10 nucleotides match TRBD1. The CDR3 sequence is 15 residues long. From germline, CDR1 is MNHNS and CDR2 SASEGT. V trimming: 11 bases; J trimming: 2 bases; junction bases outside the gene matches: 9. CDR3 sequence (DNA): TGTGCCGGAATGGACAGGGGGAATACTGGAAACACCATATATTTT. Residues: CAGMDRGNTGNTIYF.

The chain links TRBV9 to TRBJ1-3; D is unresolved. CDR1 is SGDLS, CDR2 YYNGEE, per germline. V was clipped by 4 bases and J by 0 bases, with 17 bases between them. This CDR3 region has 17 residues. The chain's CDR3 is CASSLTGLARSGNTIYF. CDR3 nucleotide sequence: TGTGCCAGCAGCCTTACCGGTTTAGCGCGCTCTGGAAACACCATATATTTT.

V and J are TRBV5-1 and TRBJ2-6, with 10 bases aligning to TRBD1. V lost 5 bases to trimming and J lost 0 bases; unmatched junction nucleotides: 5. CDR3 length: 17 amino acids. Germline V gives CDR1 SGHRS, CDR2 YFSETQ. CDR3 DNA sequence: TGCGCCAGCAGTCGGACAGGGGGAAGCTCTGGGGCCAACGTCCTGACTTTC. Translation: CASSRTGGSSGANVLTF.

Points on this clone: Germline is not matched at one junction end, which may reflect a read error. In the same sample, other DNA sequences code for this CDR3. The chain recombines TRBV4-2 with TRBJ2-4, with 10 nucleotides matching TRBD2. Germline loops: CDR1 LGHNA, CDR2 YNFKEQ. The CDR3 is 18 residues long. CDR3 in DNA: TGTGCCAGCAGCCAAGATAGGTACAGCGGGGGGGCCAAAAACATCCAGTACTTC. Residues: CASSQDRYSGGAKNIQYF.

CDR3: CASSSGWDEAFF. The CDR3 region has the DNA TGCGCCAGCAGCTCGGGGTGGGATGAAGCTTTCTTT. The genes are TRBV5-1 and TRBJ1-1; D remains ambiguous. V was clipped by 3 bases and J by 7 bases, with 10 bases between them. Germline CDR1 is SGHRS and CDR2 is YFSETQ. This CDR3 comprises 12 residues.

V is TRBV18 and J is TRBJ2-1; TRBD2 is a possible D gene (6 bases). V was clipped by 4 bases and J by 8 bases, with 15 bases between them. The germline CDR1 and CDR2 sequences are KGHSH and LQKENI. The CDR3 has 14 residues. The CDR3, as DNA: TGTGCCAGCTCACAAAGACTAGAAGGCGATGAGCAGTTCTTC. Protein product: CASSQRLEGDEQFF.

This chain joins TRBV7-2 and TRBJ1-1, with D hard to call. The CDR3 is 15 amino acids. V lost 5 bases and J 0 bases, leaving 13 bases between the germline ends. The germline V gene encodes CDR1 SGHTA and CDR2 FQGNSA. CDR3 coding DNA: TGTGCCAGCAGCCGGGAGGCAGCAGTGAACACTGAAGCTTTCTTT. It is translated as CASSREAAVNTEAFF.

The V and J genes are TRBV11-2 and TRBJ2-3, with D perhaps matching TRBD1 (5 bases). Trimming stripped 0 bases from V and 6 bases from J, with 7 bases between. The CDR3 covers 13 residues. Germline CDR1 and CDR2: SGHAT and FQNNGV. CDR3 sequence: CASSLDNRDTQYF. The CDR3 DNA is TGTGCCAGCAGCTTAGATAACAGGGATACGCAGTATTTT.

J is TRBJ1-2 and V is TRBV2; possibly TRBD1 for D (6 bases). Germline values: CDR1 SNHLY, CDR2 FYNNEI. V was clipped by 7 bases and J by 7 bases, with 16 bases between them. The CDR3 covers 13 residues. The CDR3 reads CASTREGGGGYTF. CDR3 coding DNA: TGTGCCAGCACCCGGGAGGGGGGGGGTGGCTACACCTTC. The whole variable domain, remainder taken from reference TRBV2 and TRBJ1-2, is EPEVTQTPSHQVTQMGQEVILRCVPISNHLYFYWYRQILGQKVEFLVSFYNNEISEKSEIFDDQFSVERPDGSNFTLKIRSTKLEDSAMYFCASTREGGGGYTFGSGTRLTVV.

The V and J genes are TRBV18 and TRBJ2-7, with D tentatively TRBD1 (6 bases). The CDR3 is made up of 14 amino acids. Germline V gene data show CDR1 as KGHSH and CDR2 as LQKENI. The germline V and J ends were trimmed by 3 bases and 3 bases, with 12 bases remaining between them. The CDR3 loop reads CASSPGTQDYEQYF. The CDR3 DNA reads as TGTGCCAGCTCACCTGGGACACAGGACTACGAGCAGTACTTC.

V and J are TRBV5-1 and TRBJ2-7, with 10 bases matching TRBD1. The germline V gene has CDR1 SGHRS and CDR2 YFSETQ. The J segment lost 4 bases and the V segment lost 0 bases, leaving 7 bases of the junction unmatched. CDR3 length: 16 amino acids. The CDR3 nucleotides are TGCGCCAGCAGCTTGGCCGATAGGACAGGGGGATACGAGCAGTACTTC. It yields the protein CASSLADRTGGYEQYF.